Below, 20 T cell receptor beta chains from the same sample are listed, as sequenced in a study of blood T cell repertoires in COVID-19. Profiled with immunoSEQ multiplex PCR; TCRdb holds only in-frame clones, not every one. The sample includes approximately 270,000 clones, 75% to 95% of them seen just once. The sequenced sample consisted of PBMCs or T cells enriched from blood (not recorded which). The receptors here all came from a man aged 35 to 55 who had been exposed to COVID-19.

The chain links TRBV29-1 to TRBJ2-3; D possibly corresponds to TRBD2 (6 bases). Trimming cost V 4 bases and J 0 bases, with 14 bases left between them. Germline V gene lookup returns CDR1 SQVTM and CDR2 ANQGSEA. This CDR3 comprises 15 residues. In nucleotides, the CDR3 is TGCAGCGTTGTAGGAGGGGCCGCTAGCACAGATACGCAGTATTTT. Amino acid sequence: CSVVGGAASTDTQYF.

This clone appeared once. The CDR3 sequence: CASSASLGGRTEAFF. CDR3 DNA sequence: TGTGCCAGCAGCGCGAGCCTGGGAGGGAGGACTGAAGCTTTCTTT. The chain recombines TRBV9 with TRBJ1-1; no firm D call. The V end lost 3 bases, the J end lost 5 bases, and 17 bases lay between the germline ends. Germline CDR1 and CDR2: SGDLS and YYNGEE. The CDR3 totals 15 residues.

The V call is TRBV27, the J call TRBJ2-1, with 11 bases fitting TRBD2. The junction had 4 bases not matched to a gene; V was cut back by 3 bases and J by 6 bases. Germline CDR1 is MNHEY and CDR2 is SMNVEV (reference sequence). The CDR3 loop spans 15 amino acids. The DNA for the CDR3 is TGTGCCAGCAGTTTTAAAACTAGCGGGAGCAATGAGCAGTTCTTC. Translation gives CASSFKTSGSNEQFF.

This clone was counted once. The rearrangement links TRBV14 to TRBJ2-1; the match to TRBD2 covers 11 bases. Germline V gene sequence: CDR1 SGHDN, CDR2 FVKESK. V dropped 0 bases and J dropped 5; count of bases not matched to a gene: 3. The CDR3 is 16 residues long. The CDR3 loop reads CASSQDPTSGDNEQFF. The CDR3 DNA sequence: TGTGCCAGCAGCCAAGACCCGACTAGCGGGGACAATGAGCAGTTCTTC.

V usage is TRBV4-1 and J usage is TRBJ2-7, with TRBD1 matching 11 bases. Germline trimming cut 0 bases from V and 4 bases from J; bases unmatched to any gene: 5. CDR3 length equals 16 residues. Germline CDR1 MGHRA, CDR2 YSYEKL. This CDR3 is CASSQDPGQGAYEQYF. The DNA of the CDR3 is TGCGCCAGCAGCCAAGATCCTGGACAGGGGGCATACGAGCAGTACTTC.

This rearrangement joins TRBV15 to TRBJ1-3, with TRBD1 identical over 7 bases. With 2 bases clipped from V and 0 bases from J, the junction kept 1 base outside the gene matches. Germline V gives CDR1 LNHNV, CDR2 YYDKDF (reference sequence). The CDR3 spans 15 residues. The chain's CDR3 is CATSRTGDSGNTIYF. The CDR3 bases are TGTGCCACCAGCAGAACAGGGGACTCTGGAAACACCATATATTTT.

The V and J genes are TRBV28 and TRBJ1-2, with 8 bases matching TRBD1. Germline V gives CDR1 MDHEN, CDR2 SYDVKM. The CDR3 runs 14 residues. The junction had 2 bases not matched to a gene; V was cut back by 3 bases and J by 2 bases. The CDR3 sequence: CASSFGTGNYGYTF. The CDR3 coding sequence is TGTGCCAGCAGTTTCGGGACAGGAAACTATGGCTACACCTTC.

This clone was counted between two and nine times. CDR3 sequence reads: CATSDQGNANEQFF. DNA for the CDR3: TGTGCCACCAGTGATCAGGGGAACGCCAATGAGCAGTTCTTC. The J gene is TRBJ2-1, the V gene TRBV24-1; a weak D match, TRBD1 (6 bases). Germline CDR1 and CDR2: KGHDR and SFDVKD. The CDR3 totals 14 residues. Trimming cost V 3 bases and J 6 bases, with 11 bases left between them.

The chain carries TRBV27 and TRBJ2-3; no firm D call. Per germline, CDR1 MNHEY and CDR2 SMNVEV (reference sequence). V gave up 1 base and J gave up 3 bases, with 5 bases separating them. The CDR3 has 13 amino acids. In nucleotides, the CDR3 is TGTGCCAGCAGTTTATGGCAGACAGATACGCAGTATTTT. Translating it yields CASSLWQTDTQYF.

The chain carries TRBV2 and TRBJ1-2; 7 bases align to TRBD1. Per the germline V gene, CDR1 is SNHLY and CDR2 is FYNNEI. J gave up 6 bases and V 6 bases, and 10 bases lay outside the gene matches. The length of the CDR3 is 14 residues. The CDR3, as DNA: TGTGCCAGCAGGAGGGGGCCAACGACTGATGGCTACACCTTC. This codes for CASRRGPTTDGYTF.

This clone was counted once. The gene calls are TRBV28 and TRBJ1-1; D is perhaps TRBD1 (5 bases). Germline assignment: CDR1 MDHEN and CDR2 SYDVKM. This CDR3 comprises 14 residues. V was cut by 6 bases and J by 6 bases, with 17 bases left in between. The CDR3 spells CASSLRGGEAEAFF. DNA of the CDR3: TGTGCCAGCAGCTTGCGGGGGGGAGAGGCTGAAGCTTTCTTT. The full variable domain, rest sourced from reference TRBV28 and TRBJ1-1, is DVKVTQSSRYLVKRTGEKVFLECVQDMDHENMFWYRQDPGLGLRLIYFSYDVKMKEKGDIPEGYSVSREKKERFSLILESASTNQTSMYLCASSLRGGEAEAFFGQGTRLTVV.

The CDR3 DNA reads as TGCGCCAGCAGCCTCGGGACTAGCGGGAGGAGAGGGAGCACCGGGGAGCTGTTTTTT. It specifies CASSLGTSGRRGSTGELFF. The chain combines TRBV4-1 with TRBJ2-2, with TRBD2 identical over 15 bases. The CDR3 loop spans 19 amino acids. Germline CDR1 is MGHRA and CDR2 is YSYEKL. The V segment lost 4 bases and the J segment 4 bases; nucleotides outside the gene matches: 10.

The V call is TRBV6-5, the J call TRBJ2-4, with 8 nucleotides matching TRBD2. The CDR3 runs to 16 residues. V was clipped by 4 bases and J by 0 bases; unmatched bases: 5. From germline, CDR1 is MNHEY and CDR2 SVGAGI. CDR3 coding DNA: TGTGCCAGCAGTTCCTCGGGGGGGTCAGCCAAAAACATTCAGTACTTC. This codes for CASSSSGGSAKNIQYF.

The chain combines TRBV9 with TRBJ2-3; D is unclear. CDR3 size: 13 residues. In germline, CDR1 is SGDLS, CDR2 YYNGEE. Trimming cost V 0 bases and J 4 bases, with 6 bases left between them. CDR3 nucleotide sequence: TGTGCCAGCAGCGTAGGCGTGGCAGATACGCAGTATTTT. This encodes CASSVGVADTQYF.

The chain's CDR3 is CASSLAEGVGTQYF. DNA for the CDR3: TGTGCCAGCAGCTTAGCGGAGGGCGTCGGGACCCAGTACTTC. The chain couples TRBV7-2 to TRBJ2-5; perhaps TRBD2 as D (6 bases). V lost 0 bases to trimming and J lost 7 bases, with 12 bases between them. The CDR3 has 14 amino acids. CDR1 SGHTA and CDR2 FQGNSA come from the germline V gene.

The rearrangement joins TRBV18 to TRBJ1-1; D unresolved. This CDR3 spans 14 amino acids. In germline, CDR1 is KGHSH, CDR2 LQKENI. Trimming removed 4 bases from V and 4 bases from J, with 13 bases in between. The CDR3 bases are TGTGCCAGCTCACAAAGAATTAGCGGCACTGAAGCTTTCTTT. It is translated as CASSQRISGTEAFF.

In nucleotides, the CDR3 is TGTGCCAGCAGCTTAGCTCTAGCGGGGCGCACAGATACGCAGTATTTT. It translates to CASSLALAGRTDTQYF. This rearrangement joins TRBV7-6 to TRBJ2-3; 9 bases are a match to TRBD2. The CDR3 has 16 amino acids. Germline assignment: CDR1 SGHVS and CDR2 FNYEAQ. V shed 0 bases, J shed 1 base, and the junction held 2 bases outside the gene matches.

The CDR3 DNA follows: TGTGCCAGCAGTAGGGCAGGAGGGGGCAATCAGCCCCAGCATTTT. Residues: CASSRAGGGNQPQHF. The chain has TRBV6-5 and TRBJ1-5; possible D gene TRBD1, 5 bases. The CDR3 contains 15 residues. Germline CDR1 reads MNHEY; CDR2 reads SVGAGI. The V gene lost 5 bases and the J gene lost 2 bases, with 13 bases spanning the gap.

J is TRBJ2-3 and V is TRBV19; TRBD2 aligns across 7 bases. The CDR3 totals 18 residues. The V gene end was trimmed by 4 bases and the J gene end by 7 bases; junction bases not matched to a gene: 20. CDR1 is LNHDA, CDR2 SQIVND, per germline (reference sequence). The CDR3 here is CASSTRRASGALGNTQYF. CDR3 DNA: TGTGCCAGTAGTACCCGTCGGGCTAGCGGAGCCCTAGGAAATACGCAGTATTTT.

This clone was seen a single time. The CDR3 DNA follows: TGTGCCAGCAGCTTAGATCGGGGCTCCTACGAGCAGTACTTC. This gives the protein CASSLDRGSYEQYF. V usage is TRBV11-2 and J usage is TRBJ2-7; possibly TRBD2 for D (5 bases). The germline V gene encodes CDR1 SGHAT and CDR2 FQNNGV. This CDR3 has 14 residues. V was pared by 0 bases and J by 0 bases, with 6 bases between.